The rows below give T cell receptor beta chains drawn from one sample of a study of chemoradiotherapy in HPV16-positive cancers. Here immunoSEQ multiplex PCR was the method, and the copy in TCRdb shows in-frame clones only, minus some. The sample holds tens of thousands of clones, 88% seen once. This specimen was blood, taken from a patient who underwent chemoradiotherapy. The receptors stem from a human donor with HPV-associated anogenital cancer. Each CDR3 is given with its conserved first and last residue. The D gene is left open where the match is weak. Clone sizes are given selectively: once, few, many, or a class where the clone is expanded.

abundance	v_gene	d_gene	j_gene	CDR3nt	CDR3aa
.	TRBV28	.	TRBJ1-4	TGTGCCAGCAGTTTCTATGGGACCGGAGAAAAACTGTTTTTT	CASSFYGTGEKLFF
.	TRBV28	.	TRBJ1-5	TGTGCCAGCAGTTCACCGGGGCAGGGGCGCAATCAGCCCCAGCATTTT	CASSSPGQGRNQPQHF
.	TRBV6-4	TRBD2	TRBJ2-3	TGTGCCAGCAGTGAGGGGGGAGGGAGCACAGATACGCAGTATTTT	CASSEGGGSTDTQYF
few	TRBV25-1	.	TRBJ1-1	TGTGCCAGCAGTGAGGGGGCGAGGAACACTGAAGCTTTCTTT	CASSEGARNTEAFF
.	TRBV10-3	.	TRBJ1-4	TGTGCCGCAGGCCGGACTAATGAAAAACTGTTTTTT	CAAGRTNEKLFF
.	TRBV20-1	.	TRBJ1-5	TGCAGTGCCAGTAGCAATCAGCCCCAGCATTTT	CSASSNQPQHF
.	TRBV5-4	TRBD2	TRBJ2-7	TGTGCCAGCAGCTTGTTTGGCGGGAGGGCCGACGAGCAGTACTTC	CASSLFGGRADEQYF
.	TRBV6-1	.	TRBJ2-5	TGTGCCAGCAGCCCGGTAGTCGTGTACCAAGAGACCCAGTACTTC	CASSPVVVYQETQYF
.	TRBV29-1	.	TRBJ2-3	TGCAGCGTCCAAAGGAAGGGCCGCACAGATACGCAGTATTTT	CSVQRKGRTDTQYF
.	TRBV5-1	.	TRBJ2-7	TGCGCCAGCAGCTTGGGGTACGAGCAGTACTTC	CASSLGYEQYF
.	TRBV5-6	.	TRBJ1-5	TGTGCCAGCAGCTTTTCTCGGAATCAGCCCCAGCATTTT	CASSFSRNQPQHF